This TCR beta chain comes out of a study of follicular helper T cells after annual influenza vaccination. Specified time point: 2014-2015 season, pre-vaccination. Subjects lived in the community and lacked influenza vaccine within the prior 6 months. This CDR3 comprises 15 residues. V lost 3 bases to trimming and J lost 2 bases, with 13 bases between them. Germline V gives CDR1 SGHVS, CDR2 FQNEAQ. Study-wide results and limits: Yearly vaccinations repeatedly recalled conserved clonotypes in ICOS+CD38+ cTfh. Plasmablast frequency change correlated with clonality change in ICOS+CD38+ cTfh.

The table came from immunoSEQ multiplex PCR; TCRdb's copy has only in-frame clones and leaves some out. The sample carries 10,000 to 15,000 clones, roughly 78% recorded once. Comment on this clone: Its antigen is as yet unknown.

V usage is TRBV7-8 and J usage is TRBJ2-5, with D uncertain. The input for sequencing was CXCR5- memory CD4+ T cells sorted from blood, taken on the day of influenza vaccination. The sequence was obtained from an adult who received the influenza vaccine. This CDR3 is CASSFMMAAQETQYF. The DNA of the CDR3 is TGTGCCAGCAGCTTTATGATGGCAGCACAAGAGACCCAGTACTTC.